A single sample gave rise to the 28 T cell receptor beta chains below, sequenced in a study of cytomegalovirus exposure and HLA in healthy donors. The PCR contained 60 Vbeta and 13 Jbeta primers. TCRdb's table, derived via immunoSEQ multiplex PCR, lists solely in-frame clones and lacks some. This sample has about 140,000 clones, with approximately 80% found just once. Specimen: PBMCs. These receptors were obtained from a man in his forties or fifties in good health and CMV-seronegative.

V usage is TRBV19 and J usage is TRBJ1-1; TRBD1 aligns across 7 bases. The CDR3 loop spans 15 amino acids. V gave up 3 bases and J gave up 2 bases; unmatched junction bases: 6. CDR1 and CDR2 (germline): LNHDA, SQIVND (reference sequence). CDR3 sequence (DNA): TGTGCCAGTAGTATGAGACAGGGAACTAACACTGAAGCTTTCTTT. As protein: CASSMRQGTNTEAFF. Drawing the rest from reference TRBV19 and TRBJ1-1, the complete variable domain is DGGITQSPKYLFRKEGQNVTLSCEQNLNHDAMYWYRQDPGQGLRLIYYSQIVNDFQKGDIAEGYSVSREKKESFPLTVTSAQKNPTAFYLCASSMRQGTNTEAFFGQGTRLTVV.

The chain carries TRBV29-1 and TRBJ2-7; 8 bases are a match to TRBD1. Per the germline V gene, CDR1 is SQVTM and CDR2 is ANQGSEA. The CDR3 contains 11 residues. V lost 7 bases to trimming and J lost 3 bases; unmatched junction nucleotides: 2. CDR3 DNA: TGCAGCGCAGACAGGGGCTACGAGCAGTACTTC. Translated, it gives CSADRGYEQYF.

CDR3 amino acids: CATEAMNTEAFF. The CDR3 DNA reads TGTGCCACCGAGGCCATGAACACTGAAGCTTTCTTT. The chain joins TRBV15 to TRBJ1-1; D unclear. Germline CDR1 and CDR2: LNHNV and YYDKDF (reference sequence). This CDR3 is 12 amino acids long. V dropped 8 bases and J dropped 0 bases, with 7 bases sitting between them.

This clone was seen only a few times. The V and J genes are TRBV5-4 and TRBJ1-4; D remains ambiguous. Germline V gene data show CDR1 as SGHNT and CDR2 as YYREEE (reference sequence). Trimming removed 3 bases from V and 4 bases from J, with 4 bases in between. The CDR3 is made up of 12 amino acids. The CDR3 region is CASSSSNEKLFF. Written as DNA, the CDR3 is TGTGCCAGCAGCTCCAGTAATGAAAAACTGTTTTTT.

DNA for the CDR3: TGTGCCAGCTCACCAGCAATAGCGGGGTCCTACGAGCAGTACTTC. Translated, it gives CASSPAIAGSYEQYF. This chain connects TRBV18 to TRBJ2-7; TRBD2 agrees at 8 bases. Germline CDR1 and CDR2: KGHSH and LQKENI. V shed 2 bases and J 1 base; nucleotides not matched to a gene: 4. The CDR3 is 15 amino acids.

This clone occurred once. This chain joins TRBV28 and TRBJ1-3, with 7 bases fitting TRBD1. J was trimmed by 4 bases and V by 5 bases; bases with no gene match: 14. The CDR3 length is 17 residues. CDR1 is MDHEN, CDR2 SYDVKM, per germline. The CDR3: CASSLANQGGAGNTIYF. The CDR3 DNA is TGTGCCAGCAGTCTCGCCAACCAAGGGGGCGCAGGAAACACCATATATTTT.

The CDR3 nucleotides are TGCGCCAGCAGCTTAACAGTGTACGAGCAGTACTTC. It codes for CASSLTVYEQYF. The chain recombines TRBV5-1 with TRBJ2-7; no clear D. The germline V and J ends were trimmed by 2 bases and 4 bases, with 7 bases remaining between them. Germline lookup yields CDR1 SGHRS and CDR2 YFSETQ. CDR3 length equals 12 residues.

V gene TRBV7-3 combines with J gene TRBJ1-1; D ambiguous. Germline CDR1 reads SGHTA; CDR2 reads FQGTGA. The CDR3 is made up of 13 amino acids. The ends were cut back, 2 bases at V and 2 bases at J, with 6 bases in the middle. The CDR3 DNA reads TGTGCCAGCAGCTTAGAGTTTAACACTGAAGCTTTCTTT. Encoded protein: CASSLEFNTEAFF.

This clone was detected once. This chain links TRBV5-4 with TRBJ2-2; 10 nucleotides match TRBD1. Trimming took 4 bases from V and 4 from J; bases not matched to a gene: 4. Looked up from germline, CDR1 is SGHNT and CDR2 is YYREEE (reference sequence). The CDR3 sequence is 15 residues long. The CDR3 DNA sequence: TGTGCCAGCAGCGACAGGGGGCCGGGCACCGGGGAGCTGTTTTTT. This translates into CASSDRGPGTGELFF.

V is TRBV5-6 and J is TRBJ1-2, with 7 bases identical to TRBD1. Germline CDR1 reads SGHDT; CDR2 reads YYEEEE. The CDR3 consists of 18 residues. V dropped 3 bases and J dropped 2; count of bases not matched to a gene: 16. The CDR3 spells CASSSKDRYAATNYGYTF. CDR3 DNA: TGTGCCAGCAGCTCCAAGGACAGGTACGCGGCCACCAACTATGGCTACACCTTC.

The chain recombines TRBV30 with TRBJ1-5; possible D gene TRBD1, 5 bases. The CDR3 is 14 amino acids. The V gene's germline CDR1 is GTSNPN and CDR2 SVGIG (reference sequence). Trimming shortened V by 5 bases and J by 0 bases, and 11 bases separated the two germline ends. The DNA for the CDR3 is TGTGCCTGGGGGCGGGGGACTAGCAATCAGCCCCAGCATTTT. It encodes CAWGRGTSNQPQHF.

The V call is TRBV19, the J call TRBJ1-5; D is undetermined. V lost 5 bases to trimming and J lost 7 bases, with 12 bases between them. The germline V gene has CDR1 LNHDA and CDR2 SQIVND (reference sequence). The CDR3 length is 13 residues. This CDR3 reads CASSWGSGQPQHF. The CDR3 bases are TGTGCCAGTAGTTGGGGTTCGGGACAGCCCCAGCATTTT.

The sample holds many counts of this clone. The V gene is TRBV4-1, the J gene TRBJ2-7; D may be TRBD1 (6 bases). Looked up from germline, CDR1 is MGHRA and CDR2 is YSYEKL. The CDR3 has 14 residues. V lost 8 bases to trimming and J lost 3 bases, with 17 bases between them. Here the CDR3 reads CASGPGGGHYEQYF. CDR3 DNA sequence: TGCGCCAGCGGCCCAGGTGGGGGACACTACGAGCAGTACTTC.

This chain links TRBV6-6 with TRBJ1-1, with a weak D call TRBD1 (5 bases). The CDR3 has 15 amino acids. The V end was cut by 0 bases, the J end by 5 bases, with 13 bases between. Germline values: CDR1 MNHNY, CDR2 SVGAGI (reference sequence). The CDR3 DNA reads TGTGCCAGCAGTTACTCGTGGGGGGAGGAAACTGAAGCTTTCTTT. Translating gives CASSYSWGEETEAFF.

In DNA, the CDR3 is TGTGCCAGCAGTCCTGGGACAGGGGGCCTTGAGCAGTTCTTC. Amino acids: CASSPGTGGLEQFF. The chain combines TRBV27 with TRBJ2-1; 12 bases align to TRBD1. This CDR3 has 14 residues. Germline V lookup: CDR1 MNHEY, CDR2 SMNVEV (reference sequence). J was trimmed by 9 bases and V by 5 bases; bases with no gene match: 5.

This chain links TRBV19 with TRBJ1-1; 9 bases line up with TRBD1. The ends lost 7 bases at V and 2 bases at J; junction bases unmatched: 5. The CDR3 loop spans 14 amino acids. Germline V gives CDR1 LNHDA, CDR2 SQIVND (reference sequence). The CDR3 DNA follows: TGTGCCAGTATCCCGGACAGGGGCAACACTGAAGCTTTCTTT. Translated: CASIPDRGNTEAFF.

The chain has TRBV5-1 and TRBJ2-3; 11 bases line up with TRBD2. Per germline, CDR1 SGHRS and CDR2 YFSETQ. The trim removed 2 bases at V and 0 bases at J, leaving 2 bases unmatched. This CDR3 has 16 amino acids. DNA for the CDR3: TGCGCCAGCAGCTTTGCTAGCGGGGGGAGCACAGATACGCAGTATTTT. It codes for CASSFASGGSTDTQYF.

This clone was observed a handful of times. The chain uses TRBV6-6 and TRBJ1-5; 9 bases fit TRBD1. The CDR3 length is 15 residues. V was clipped by 2 bases and J by 7 bases; unmatched bases: 6. Germline CDR1 MNHNY, CDR2 SVGAGI (reference sequence). The CDR3 coding sequence is TGTGCCAGCAGTTACGAGCGGACAGGGGCCCAGCCCCAGCATTTT. Translating it yields CASSYERTGAQPQHF.

V is TRBV19 and J is TRBJ2-5, with 16 bases aligning to TRBD2. V lost 3 bases to trimming and J lost 3 bases; unmatched junction nucleotides: 1. CDR1 and CDR2 from the germline V gene are LNHDA and SQIVND (reference sequence). This CDR3 has 16 amino acids. The CDR3 protein is CASSMGTSGREETQYF. As DNA, the CDR3 is TGTGCCAGTAGTATGGGGACTAGCGGGAGGGAAGAGACCCAGTACTTC.

This sequence joins TRBV15 and TRBJ2-2; 9 bases map to TRBD2. Germline CDR1 LNHNV, CDR2 YYDKDF (reference sequence). Trimming removed 6 bases from V and 3 bases from J; junction bases left unmatched: 5. The CDR3 spans 15 residues. This CDR3 is CATRPTSGDTGELFF. In nucleotides, the CDR3 is TGTGCCACCAGGCCGACTAGCGGAGACACCGGGGAGCTGTTTTTT.

This clone has only a few counts. CDR3 sequence: CASSRGGLAGESSYEQYF. The CDR3 bases are TGCGCCAGCAGCCGGGGGGGACTAGCGGGGGAAAGCTCCTACGAGCAGTACTTC. The genes are TRBV4-1 and TRBJ2-7, with 14 bases that match TRBD2. Germline V gene sequence: CDR1 MGHRA, CDR2 YSYEKL. This CDR3 is 18 amino acids long. Trimming took 4 bases from V and 0 from J; bases not matched to a gene: 8.

The chain combines TRBV5-1 with TRBJ2-7, with 7 bases aligning to TRBD1. The CDR3 loop spans 13 amino acids. Trimming took 4 bases from V and 5 from J; bases not matched to a gene: 6. The germline V gene encodes CDR1 SGHRS and CDR2 YFSETQ. CDR3 DNA: TGCGCCAGCAGCCAACTTGACAGGGACGAGCAGTACTTC. The encoded protein is CASSQLDRDEQYF.

The DNA of the CDR3 is TGCGCCAGCAAACGGGGGGACTCCTACGAGCAGTACTTC. Residues: CASKRGDSYEQYF. This rearrangement joins TRBV5-1 to TRBJ2-7; TRBD2 aligns across 7 bases. This CDR3 has 13 amino acids. Germline V gene data show CDR1 as SGHRS and CDR2 as YFSETQ. V gave up 6 bases and J gave up 0 bases; unmatched junction bases: 3.

This clone was picked up a small number of times. The V gene is TRBV7-9, the J gene TRBJ2-5; tentatively, D is TRBD2 (6 bases). The CDR3 covers 13 residues. Trimming stripped 5 bases from V and 5 bases from J, with 12 bases between. Germline V lookup: CDR1 SEHNR, CDR2 FQNEAQ (reference sequence). CDR3: CASSRGSVETQYF. CDR3 DNA sequence: TGTGCCAGCAGCCGGGGGAGTGTGGAGACCCAGTACTTC. The complete variable domain, with remaining parts taken from reference TRBV7-9 and TRBJ2-5, reads DTGVSQNPRHKITKRGQNVTFRCDPISEHNRLYWYRQTLGQGPEFLTYFQNEAQLEKSRLLSDRFSAERPKGSFSTLEIQRTEQGDSAMYLCASSRGSVETQYFGPGTRLLVL.

J is TRBJ2-7 and V is TRBV12-5; TRBD2 might be the D (5 bases). V lost 6 bases and J 0 bases, leaving 12 bases between the germline ends. The CDR3 length is 14 residues. Germline-derived CDR1 and CDR2 are LGHNT and FRNRAP. CDR3 bases: TGTGCTAGTGGCCCGGACTTCAGCTCCTACGAGCAGTACTTC. Residues: CASGPDFSSYEQYF. Filled out from reference TRBV12-5 and TRBJ2-7, the complete variable domain reads DARVTQTPRHKVTEMGQEVTMRCQPILGHNTVFWYRQTMMQGLELLAYFRNRAPLDDSGMPKDRFSAEMPDATLATLKIQPSEPRDSAVYFCASGPDFSSYEQYFGPGTRLTVT.

V gene TRBV30 combines with J gene TRBJ2-2; TRBD1 matches at 10 bases. After removal of 4 bases from V and 3 bases from J, the junction contained 2 bases not matched to a gene. Germline V gives CDR1 GTSNPN, CDR2 SVGIG (reference sequence). This CDR3 contains 14 residues. CDR3 sequence (DNA): TGTGCCTGGACCGGGACAGGGGACACCGGGGAGCTGTTTTTT. Translation: CAWTGTGDTGELFF.

This rearrangement joins TRBV4-1 to TRBJ2-7; D perhaps matches TRBD1 (5 bases). Germline V gives CDR1 MGHRA, CDR2 YSYEKL. CDR3 length: 16 residues. The V end was cut by 1 base, the J end by 0 bases, with 13 bases between. CDR3 sequence (DNA): TGCGCCAGCAGCCAAGCTGGTCAGGGCCTCTCCTACGAGCAGTACTTC. Translated, it gives CASSQAGQGLSYEQYF.

The chain carries TRBV5-6 and TRBJ1-6, with TRBD1 matching 10 bases. The CDR3 runs to 17 residues. J was trimmed by 7 bases and V by 3 bases; bases with no gene match: 10. CDR1 and CDR2 from the germline V gene are SGHDT and YYEEEE. CDR3 bases: TGTGCCAGCAGCTGGGAACCGTCGGGACAGGGGAATTCACCCCTCCACTTT. It specifies CASSWEPSGQGNSPLHF.